Included here is one T cell receptor (beta chain) sequence, with context. The data stem from a study of cytomegalovirus exposure and HLA in healthy donors. Trimming took off 4 bases at V and 6 bases at J, with 10 bases between the two ends. This CDR3 is built from 13 residues. Germline lookup yields CDR1 SGDLS and CDR2 YYNGEE. PCR employed 60 Vbeta and 13 Jbeta primers. Some clones are missing from TCRdb's copy, which holds only in-frame ones; the method was immunoSEQ multiplex PCR. Of some 70,000 clones detected, roughly two thirds appear once; the ten largest clones hold less than 15%. The chain is built from TRBV9 and TRBJ1-4, with D uncertain. The sequence came from a male donor in good health and CMV-seropositive. Sequenced: PBMCs. The CDR3, as DNA: TGTGCCAGCAGCTCCGGGTGGGATGAAAAACTGTTTTTT. As protein: CASSSGWDEKLFF. Combining the CDR3 with reference TRBV9 and TRBJ1-4 gives the whole variable domain DSGVTQTPKHLITATGQRVTLRCSPRSGDLSVYWYQQSLDQGLQFLIQYYNGEERAKGNILERFSAQQFPDLHSELNLSSLELGDSALYFCASSSGWDEKLFFGSGTQLSVL.